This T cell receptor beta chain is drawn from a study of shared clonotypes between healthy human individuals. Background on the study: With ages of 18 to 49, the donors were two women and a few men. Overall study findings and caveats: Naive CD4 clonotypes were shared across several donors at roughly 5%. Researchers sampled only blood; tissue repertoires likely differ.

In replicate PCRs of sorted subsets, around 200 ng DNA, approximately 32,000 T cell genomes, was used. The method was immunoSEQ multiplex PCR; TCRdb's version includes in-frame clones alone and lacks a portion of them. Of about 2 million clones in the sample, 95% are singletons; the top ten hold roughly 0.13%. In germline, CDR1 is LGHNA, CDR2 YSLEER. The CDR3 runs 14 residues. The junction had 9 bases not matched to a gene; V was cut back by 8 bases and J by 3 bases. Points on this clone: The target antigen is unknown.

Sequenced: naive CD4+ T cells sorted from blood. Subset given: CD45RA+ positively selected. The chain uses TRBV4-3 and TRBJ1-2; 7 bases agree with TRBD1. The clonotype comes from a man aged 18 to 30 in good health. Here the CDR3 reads CASARTGGDYGYTF. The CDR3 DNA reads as TGCGCCAGCGCTCGGACAGGAGGGGACTATGGCTACACCTTC.